The 29 T cell receptor beta chains presented below share a single source sample, sequenced in a study of CD8+ T cells in alopecia areata. Extraction and reverse transcription of RNA yielded cDNA as the sequencing template. Sequencing was performed with immunoSEQ multiplex PCR; in TCRdb, only in-frame clones are kept and a portion is missing. This sample has some 99,000 clones; around two fifths occur once, and the top ten carry around 0.8%. Material: CD4+ T cells sorted from blood. The receptor source for this set is a human donor with alopecia areata.

The chain uses TRBV29-1 and TRBJ1-1; perhaps TRBD1 as D (6 bases). V lost 7 bases and J lost 9, with 15 bases in between. The CDR3 totals 11 residues. Germline assignment: CDR1 SQVTM and CDR2 ANQGSEA. For the CDR3, the DNA is TGCAGCGGCGGGGGCGCGTTACAAGCTTTCTTT. It is translated as CSGGGALQAFF.

The chain couples TRBV20-1 to TRBJ2-1; D unclear. This CDR3 is 11 amino acids long. Germline V gene sequence: CDR1 DFQATT, CDR2 SNEGSKA (reference sequence). The V end was cut by 2 bases, the J end by 13 bases, with 12 bases between. Here the CDR3 DNA reads TGCAGTGCTAGACACAGCGCCGTTCAGTTCTTC. Its protein is CSARHSAVQFF.

This chain joins TRBV4-3 and TRBJ2-1; TRBD1 matches at 9 bases. The CDR3 runs to 15 residues. The J segment lost 8 bases and the V segment lost 1 base, leaving 6 bases of the junction unmatched. Germline-derived CDR1 and CDR2 are LGHNA and YSLEER. In nucleotides, the CDR3 is TGCGCCAGCAGCCAAGTAGGGACAGGGCTTCATGAGCAGTTCTTC. Protein product: CASSQVGTGLHEQFF.

The genes are TRBV18 and TRBJ2-7, with TRBD1 matching over 8 bases. Trimming took 6 bases from V and 3 from J; bases not matched to a gene: 10. Germline V gives CDR1 KGHSH, CDR2 LQKENI. CDR3 length: 15 amino acids. The CDR3 loop is CASSPGQGAVYEQYF. CDR3 DNA sequence: TGTGCCAGCTCGCCAGGACAGGGTGCAGTCTACGAGCAGTACTTC.

This chain uses TRBV29-1 with TRBJ2-4; possible D gene TRBD1, 5 bases. V gave up 4 bases and J gave up 4 bases, with 8 bases separating them. CDR3 length: 12 residues. CDR1 SQVTM and CDR2 ANQGSEA come from the germline V gene. The CDR3 sequence: CSVVDRKNIQYF. The CDR3 region has the DNA TGCAGCGTTGTAGACAGAAAAAACATTCAGTACTTC.

V and J are TRBV29-1 and TRBJ1-1; 7 bases are shared with TRBD1. The V and J ends lost 4 bases and 7 bases, in that order; junction bases with no gene match: 9. Germline lookup yields CDR1 SQVTM and CDR2 ANQGSEA. This CDR3 has 13 amino acids. DNA for the CDR3: TGCAGCGTTGGGGACAGCCTTAACTTTGAAGCTTTCTTT. This sequence encodes CSVGDSLNFEAFF. The full variable domain, rest sourced from reference TRBV29-1 and TRBJ1-1, is SAVISQKPSRDICQRGTSLTIQCQVDSQVTMMFWYRQQPGQSLTLIATANQGSEATYESGFVIDKFPISRPNLTFSTLTVSNMSPEDSSIYLCSVGDSLNFEAFFGQGTRLTVV.

The chain combines TRBV29-1 with TRBJ2-3, with D tentatively TRBD1 or TRBD2 (5 bases each). The CDR3 extends over 12 amino acids. Deletions cut 4 bases from V and 5 bases from J, with 10 bases between. Germline lookup yields CDR1 SQVTM and CDR2 ANQGSEA. Written as DNA, the CDR3 is TGCAGCGTTGGACCTGGGGGAGATACGCAGTATTTT. This sequence encodes CSVGPGGDTQYF.

This chain joins TRBV11-2 and TRBJ2-1; tentative D call: TRBD2 (5 bases). Germline loops: CDR1 SGHAT, CDR2 FQNNGV. With 2 bases removed from V and 0 bases from J, the gap between germline ends came to 5 bases. The CDR3 consists of 14 residues. The CDR3 nucleotides are TGTGCCAGCAGCTTAACTAGCTCCTACAATGAGCAGTTCTTC. Translation gives CASSLTSSYNEQFF.

This clone was seen at least ten times. The chain joins TRBV28 to TRBJ1-1; 8 bases match TRBD1. The V and J ends lost 5 bases and 6 bases, in that order; junction bases with no gene match: 5. CDR3 length: 13 amino acids. Germline V CDR1 and CDR2: MDHEN, SYDVKM. CDR3 residues: CASSTPDRAEAFF. The CDR3 nucleotides are TGTGCCAGCAGTACCCCGGACAGGGCTGAAGCTTTCTTT. The full variable domain, rest sourced from reference TRBV28 and TRBJ1-1, is DVKVTQSSRYLVKRTGEKVFLECVQDMDHENMFWYRQDPGLGLRLIYFSYDVKMKEKGDIPEGYSVSREKKERFSLILESASTNQTSMYLCASSTPDRAEAFFGQGTRLTVV.

The chain couples TRBV7-6 to TRBJ2-1, with D possibly being TRBD1 or TRBD2 (5 bases each). V lost 4 bases, J lost 6 bases, and 16 bases lay in between. The CDR3 sequence is 15 residues long. Germline values: CDR1 SGHVS, CDR2 FNYEAQ. CDR3 sequence: CASSSSVPGPNEQFF. Written as DNA, the CDR3 is TGTGCCAGCAGCTCATCAGTTCCGGGGCCCAATGAGCAGTTCTTC.

This chain links TRBV29-1 with TRBJ1-2; 9 bases map to TRBD1. This CDR3 has 11 residues. Looked up from germline, CDR1 is SQVTM and CDR2 is ANQGSEA. With 4 bases clipped from V and 7 bases from J, the junction kept 1 base outside the gene matches. CDR3 sequence (DNA): TGCAGCGTTGGGGACAGGGCTGGCTACACCTTC. It translates to CSVGDRAGYTF.

The rearrangement joins TRBV29-1 to TRBJ2-1, with a possible D match to TRBD2 (6 bases). CDR1 is SQVTM and CDR2 is ANQGSEA in the germline V gene. Trimming stripped 8 bases from V and 0 bases from J, with 8 bases between. CDR3 length equals 12 residues. The CDR3 sequence is CSWRGSYNEQFF. The CDR3 DNA reads as TGCAGCTGGCGGGGCTCCTACAATGAGCAGTTCTTC.

The chain combines TRBV4-1 with TRBJ2-7; D gene unclear. The CDR3 has 12 residues. The germline V gene has CDR1 MGHRA and CDR2 YSYEKL. V was trimmed by 0 bases and J by 9 bases, leaving 9 bases between them. The CDR3 loop reads CASSQDGLRQYF. The CDR3 region has the DNA TGCGCCAGCAGCCAAGATGGGCTGCGGCAGTACTTC.

The V gene is TRBV4-3, the J gene TRBJ1-5, with no clear D. Between the trimmed V and J ends, which lost 4 bases and 4 bases, there was a span of 11 bases. There are 14 residues in the CDR3. Germline loops: CDR1 LGHNA, CDR2 YSLEER. The DNA for the CDR3 is TGCGCCAGCAGCCCCGGGGATGGGAATCAGCCCCAGCATTTT. Translated: CASSPGDGNQPQHF.

Concerning this clone itself: The conserved final phenylalanine or tryptophan is absent from the CDR3, which likely points to a read error. V usage is TRBV30 and J usage is TRBJ1-5; D may be TRBD1 (6 bases). Germline V gene lookup returns CDR1 GTSNPN and CDR2 SVGIG (reference sequence). V lost 1 base and J 7 bases, leaving 11 bases between the germline ends. This CDR3 comprises 13 residues. The chain's CDR3 is CAWSDQGQQPQHI. The CDR3 DNA follows: TGTGCCTGGAGTGACCAGGGGCAACAGCCCCAGCATATT.

The chain joins TRBV11-2 to TRBJ2-3; D remains unclear. The CDR3 sequence is 11 residues long. CDR1 SGHAT and CDR2 FQNNGV come from the germline V gene. Trimming stripped 6 bases from V and 2 bases from J, with 3 bases between. The CDR3: CASRDTDTQYF. In DNA form, the CDR3 reads TGTGCCAGCAGGGACACAGATACGCAGTATTTT. The variable domain in full, with the rest retrieved from reference TRBV11-2 and TRBJ2-3, is EAGVAQSPRYKIIEKRQSVAFWCNPISGHATLYWYQQILGQGPKLLIQFQNNGVVDDSQLPKDRFSAERLKGVDSTLKIQPAKLEDSAVYLCASRDTDTQYFGPGTRLTVL.

V usage is TRBV28 and J usage is TRBJ2-7, with 12 bases fitting TRBD1. Germline assignment: CDR1 MDHEN and CDR2 SYDVKM. This CDR3 has 17 residues. The ends lost 1 base at V and 6 bases at J; junction bases unmatched: 10. The chain's CDR3 is CASSLLLPGQGAGEQYF. The CDR3 DNA reads as TGTGCCAGCAGTTTATTACTGCCGGGACAGGGGGCTGGCGAGCAGTACTTC.

This chain joins TRBV29-1 and TRBJ1-1; possible D gene TRBD1, 5 bases. V was trimmed by 7 bases and J by 4 bases, leaving 13 bases between them. The germline CDR1 and CDR2 sequences are SQVTM and ANQGSEA. The CDR3 consists of 12 residues. CDR3: CSALTGGTEAFF. CDR3 DNA sequence: TGCAGCGCTCTCACGGGGGGCACTGAAGCTTTCTTT. The full variable domain, with the rest looked up from reference TRBV29-1 and TRBJ1-1, is SAVISQKPSRDICQRGTSLTIQCQVDSQVTMMFWYRQQPGQSLTLIATANQGSEATYESGFVIDKFPISRPNLTFSTLTVSNMSPEDSSIYLCSALTGGTEAFFGQGTRLTVV.

V usage is TRBV25-1 and J usage is TRBJ2-4; D call uncertain. The CDR3 extends over 13 amino acids. Looked up from germline, CDR1 is MGHDK and CDR2 is SYGVNS. Deletions cut 8 bases from V and 6 bases from J, with 14 bases between. CDR3 loop: CASVQPLGNIQYF. The CDR3, as DNA: TGTGCCAGCGTTCAGCCATTGGGAAACATTCAGTACTTC. The full variable domain, with the rest looked up from reference TRBV25-1 and TRBJ2-4, is EADIYQTPRYLVIGTGKKITLECSQTMGHDKMYWYQQDPGMELHLIHYSYGVNSTEKGDLSSESTVSRIRTEHFPLTLESARPSHTSQYLCASVQPLGNIQYFGAGTRLSVL.

The rearrangement joins TRBV7-2 to TRBJ2-3, with D uncertain. Germline lookup yields CDR1 SGHTA and CDR2 FQGNSA. CDR3 length: 12 amino acids. Trimming removed 11 bases at V and 2 bases at J, with 11 bases between. This CDR3 reads CAVQPHTDTQYF. CDR3 bases: TGTGCCGTCCAACCCCACACAGATACGCAGTATTTT.

V usage is TRBV2 and J usage is TRBJ2-1; perhaps TRBD2 as D (6 bases). From germline, CDR1 is SNHLY and CDR2 FYNNEI. V was trimmed by 5 bases and J by 6 bases, leaving 8 bases between them. The CDR3 extends over 12 amino acids. CDR3 amino acids: CASSYGGNEQFF. CDR3 bases: TGTGCCAGCAGTTACGGGGGCAATGAGCAGTTCTTC.

In this sample, this clone turned up a few times. The chain joins TRBV14 to TRBJ1-5, with 7 bases lining up with TRBD1. After removal of 4 bases from V and 2 bases from J, the junction contained 5 bases not matched to a gene. Germline CDR1 SGHDN, CDR2 FVKESK. The CDR3 is 15 amino acids. As DNA, the CDR3 is TGTGCCAGCAGCCGCGTTGACAGGGGCAATCAGCCCCAGCATTTT. It is translated as CASSRVDRGNQPQHF.

The chain employs TRBV28 and TRBJ2-1, with unresolved D. Germline CDR1 MDHEN, CDR2 SYDVKM. V lost 2 bases and J 7 bases, leaving 3 bases between the germline ends. CDR3 length equals 11 residues. In DNA form, the CDR3 reads TGTGCCAGCAGTTTAATGAATGAGCAGTTCTTC. Its protein is CASSLMNEQFF.

V is TRBV11-2 and J is TRBJ2-5, with 10 bases aligning to TRBD2. Trimming cost V 0 bases and J 3 bases; bases outside gene matches: 7. The CDR3 is 17 residues long. The V gene's germline CDR1 is SGHAT and CDR2 FQNNGV. In DNA, the CDR3 is TGTGCCAGCAGCTTAGAGGGGACTGGACTAGCGGAAGAGACCCAGTACTTC. It is translated as CASSLEGTGLAEETQYF.

V usage is TRBV28 and J usage is TRBJ2-7; D is ambiguous. Trimming removed 3 bases at V and 5 bases at J, with 17 bases between. Germline V CDR1 and CDR2: MDHEN, SYDVKM. This CDR3 is built from 15 residues. The CDR3 is CASSLPARARNEQYF. The CDR3 DNA is TGTGCCAGCAGTTTGCCGGCCCGGGCGCGGAACGAGCAGTACTTC.

V and J are TRBV6-5 and TRBJ2-3, with D perhaps TRBD1 (6 bases). Trimming took 5 bases from V and 4 from J, leaving 13 bases between them. The CDR3 totals 14 residues. Germline CDR1 MNHEY, CDR2 SVGAGI. CDR3 amino acids: CASSERDTADTQYF. In nucleotides, the CDR3 is TGTGCCAGCAGTGAACGGGACACCGCAGATACGCAGTATTTT.

This sequence joins TRBV15 and TRBJ2-7, with D hard to call. Trimming took off 1 base at V and 0 bases at J, with 13 bases between the two ends. The CDR3 is made up of 16 amino acids. Germline V lookup: CDR1 LNHNV, CDR2 YYDKDF (reference sequence). CDR3 amino acids: CATSRGVEPSSYEQYF. DNA for the CDR3: TGTGCCACCAGCAGAGGGGTAGAGCCGAGCTCCTACGAGCAGTACTTC.

The CDR3 loop is CASSPRQGASYEQYF. CDR3 coding DNA: TGTGCCAGCAGCCCAAGGCAGGGGGCTTCCTACGAGCAGTACTTC. The V call is TRBV5-6, the J call TRBJ2-7; 8 positions match TRBD1. This CDR3 is built from 15 residues. V dropped 4 bases and J dropped 1; count of bases not matched to a gene: 7. CDR1 SGHDT and CDR2 YYEEEE come from the germline V gene.

The chain uses TRBV5-1 and TRBJ2-5; no definite D call. Germline CDR1 reads SGHRS; CDR2 reads YFSETQ. The V gene lost 1 base and the J gene lost 1 base, with 11 bases spanning the gap. This CDR3 spans 15 amino acids. Here the CDR3 reads CASSLMVAVQETQYF. CDR3 DNA sequence: TGCGCCAGCAGCTTGATGGTCGCCGTCCAAGAGACCCAGTACTTC.